These 27 T cell receptor beta chains were all obtained from the same sample, sequenced in a study of cytomegalovirus exposure and HLA in healthy donors. The PCR ran on 60 Vbeta and 13 Jbeta primers. TCRdb's copy holds only in-frame clones and misses some; the assay was immunoSEQ multiplex PCR. The sample has under 150,000 clones, roughly 79% seen once; the top ten hold about 3.9%. The source material was PBMCs. These receptors came from a woman aged 25 to 45 in good health and CMV-seronegative.

The chain combines TRBV4-3 with TRBJ2-7; D is possibly TRBD1 (6 bases). From germline, CDR1 is LGHNA and CDR2 YSLEER. V shed 1 base and J shed 0 bases, with 10 bases lying between them. CDR3 length equals 15 residues. The CDR3 here is CASSQAQGPSYEQYF. In DNA, the CDR3 is TGCGCCAGCAGCCAAGCACAGGGTCCCTCCTACGAGCAGTACTTC.

The chain links TRBV6-5 to TRBJ2-7; unclear D gene. This CDR3 comprises 13 residues. CDR1 and CDR2 from the germline V gene are MNHEY and SVGAGI. The V and J ends lost 0 bases and 7 bases respectively, with 10 bases between them. CDR3 sequence reads: CASSYSPESEQYF. DNA for the CDR3: TGTGCCAGCAGTTACTCCCCGGAGTCGGAGCAGTACTTC.

The table lists this clone with a count of one. This sequence joins TRBV10-3 and TRBJ1-4; 12 bases are shared with TRBD1. V lost 4 bases to trimming and J lost 7 bases; unmatched junction nucleotides: 7. In germline, CDR1 is ENHRY, CDR2 SYGVKD. The CDR3 length is 16 residues. The chain's CDR3 is CAISGDRGRDSEKLFF. The CDR3 DNA reads TGTGCCATCAGTGGGGACAGGGGGCGCGATAGTGAAAAACTGTTTTTT.

The table lists this clone with a count of one. J is TRBJ2-5 and V is TRBV7-2, with TRBD2 matching over 7 bases. Germline trimming cut 7 bases from V and 1 base from J; bases unmatched to any gene: 15. This CDR3 contains 17 residues. The germline gives CDR1 SGHTA, CDR2 FQGNSA. The CDR3 DNA is TGTGCCAGCACCCTCTCTCAATCGGCTAGCGGCCAAGAGACCCAGTACTTC. Translation gives CASTLSQSASGQETQYF.

This chain links TRBV7-2 with TRBJ1-2; perhaps TRBD1 as D (5 bases). Trimming removed 5 bases from V and 2 bases from J, with 12 bases in between. Germline V gives CDR1 SGHTA, CDR2 FQGNSA. This CDR3 is built from 14 residues. Here the CDR3 DNA reads TGTGCCAGCAGCCACAGACAGTACAACTATGGCTACACCTTC. Protein sequence: CASSHRQYNYGYTF. Full variable domain (missing parts from reference TRBV7-2 and TRBJ1-2): GAGVSQSPSNKVTEKGKDVELRCDPISGHTALYWYRQSLGQGLEFLIYFQGNSAPDKSGLPSDRFSAERTGGSVSTLTIQRTQQEDSAVYLCASSHRQYNYGYTFGSGTRLTVV.

The chain combines TRBV13 with TRBJ1-1; D remains unclear. Trimming took 9 bases from V and 0 from J, leaving 8 bases between them. The CDR3 is made up of 12 amino acids. CDR1 and CDR2 (germline): PRHDT, FYEKMQ (reference sequence). The CDR3 spells CASTYMNTEAFF. The CDR3 DNA reads as TGTGCCAGTACGTACATGAACACTGAAGCTTTCTTT.

J is TRBJ2-1 and V is TRBV10-1; 8 bases agree with TRBD1. The germline CDR1 and CDR2 sequences are WNHNN and SYGVQD (reference sequence). V shed 3 bases and J 7 bases; nucleotides not matched to a gene: 8. This CDR3 is 15 amino acids long. The CDR3 bases are TGCGCCAGCAGTGACCTCGGACAGGGAAGGAATGAGCAGTTCTTC. This sequence encodes CASSDLGQGRNEQFF.

The chain employs TRBV7-9 and TRBJ1-1; D not certain. CDR3 length equals 16 residues. Germline assignment: CDR1 SEHNR and CDR2 FQNEAQ (reference sequence). Trimming took off 3 bases at V and 4 bases at J, with 18 bases between the two ends. This chain's CDR3 is CASSFIAVGSGTEAFF. The DNA for the CDR3 is TGTGCCAGCAGCTTCATAGCGGTGGGTTCAGGCACTGAAGCTTTCTTT.

This clone showed up just once. The chain couples TRBV2 to TRBJ2-7; 12 nucleotides line up with TRBD1. CDR3 length equals 14 residues. The germline V gene encodes CDR1 SNHLY and CDR2 FYNNEI. With 10 bases clipped from V and 1 base from J, the junction kept 5 bases outside the gene matches. CDR3 amino acids: CATGGQGASYEQYF. CDR3 nucleotides: TGTGCCACCGGGGGACAGGGGGCGTCCTACGAGCAGTACTTC.

The chain has TRBV5-6 and TRBJ1-2; no clear D gene. CDR1 SGHDT and CDR2 YYEEEE come from the germline V gene. Trimming shortened V by 0 bases and J by 1 base, and 16 bases separated the two germline ends. This CDR3 region has 17 residues. The CDR3 bases are TGTGCCAGCAGCTTGGTTGTGGGAGGCGCCGGTAACTATGGCTACACCTTC. It codes for CASSLVVGGAGNYGYTF.

This clone was counted a few times. The chain is built from TRBV29-1 and TRBJ2-7; D uncertain. The germline gives CDR1 SQVTM, CDR2 ANQGSEA. The CDR3 consists of 12 residues. Between the trimmed V and J ends, which lost 3 bases and 5 bases, there was a span of 11 bases. The CDR3 sequence: CSVELGGNEQYF. CDR3 coding DNA: TGCAGCGTTGAGTTAGGCGGAAACGAGCAGTACTTC.

The rearrangement links TRBV4-1 to TRBJ2-3; TRBD2 is a possible D gene (6 bases). From germline, CDR1 is MGHRA and CDR2 YSYEKL. Trimming took 4 bases from V and 8 from J, leaving 16 bases between them. The CDR3 runs 14 residues. In DNA form, the CDR3 reads TGCGCCAGCAGCCCCCACAGACTAGAGGCTACGCAGTATTTT. This translates into CASSPHRLEATQYF.

The chain joins TRBV4-3 to TRBJ2-5, with D possibly TRBD2 on 6 matching bases. The J call may be mistaken, given a closer DNA end match to TRBJ2-7. This CDR3 spans 16 amino acids. Germline V lookup: CDR1 LGHNA, CDR2 YSLEER. The CDR3 loop is CASSPLVGTGDYEQYF. The CDR3 DNA is TGCGCCAGCAGCCCCCTGGTTGGGACTGGGGACTACGAGCAGTACTTC.

This clone was detected a few times. V usage is TRBV18 and J usage is TRBJ2-7; a possible D gene is TRBD1 (5 bases). Trimming stripped 6 bases from V and 2 bases from J, with 11 bases between. CDR1 and CDR2 from the germline V gene are KGHSH and LQKENI. This CDR3 has 13 amino acids. The CDR3 sequence is CASSLDRTYEQYF. In nucleotides, the CDR3 is TGTGCCAGCTCTTTAGACAGAACCTACGAGCAGTACTTC.

The CDR3 DNA reads TGTGCCAGCAGCGTACAGGCGGGAGGACCCGGAGATACGCAGTATTTT. Translation gives CASSVQAGGPGDTQYF. The gene calls are TRBV9 and TRBJ2-3, with 8 positions matching TRBD2. V shed 1 base and J 5 bases; nucleotides not matched to a gene: 9. This CDR3 has 16 amino acids. Germline assignment: CDR1 SGDLS and CDR2 YYNGEE.

The J gene is TRBJ1-2, the V gene TRBV27, with 8 bases identical to TRBD1. V lost 3 bases to trimming and J lost 3 bases; unmatched junction nucleotides: 3. This CDR3 contains 14 residues. Germline V CDR1 and CDR2: MNHEY, SMNVEV (reference sequence). In nucleotides, the CDR3 is TGTGCCAGCAGTTTCACAGGGGGGGACTATGGCTACACCTTC. Its translation: CASSFTGGDYGYTF.

The V and J genes are TRBV28 and TRBJ2-3; 7 nucleotides match TRBD1. Germline CDR1 MDHEN, CDR2 SYDVKM. Trimming cost V 5 bases and J 4 bases; bases outside gene matches: 6. This CDR3 region has 14 residues. This CDR3 is CASSQRQGPDTQYF. The CDR3 coding sequence is TGTGCCAGCAGTCAGAGACAGGGTCCAGATACGCAGTATTTT.

The rearrangement joins TRBV19 to TRBJ1-1; possibly TRBD1 for D (5 bases). The CDR3 has 14 residues. The germline CDR1 and CDR2 sequences are LNHDA and SQIVND (reference sequence). V was cut by 8 bases and J by 1 base, with 14 bases left in between. The CDR3 region has the DNA TGTGCCAGTTCGACTATCGGGGGGAACACTGAAGCTTTCTTT. Translating gives CASSTIGGNTEAFF.

V is TRBV28 and J is TRBJ1-3; TRBD1 matches at 7 bases. Germline V CDR1 and CDR2: MDHEN, SYDVKM. V was clipped by 2 bases and J by 1 base; unmatched bases: 8. CDR3 length: 17 residues. This CDR3 reads CASSLGQGEKSGNTIYF. The CDR3 coding sequence is TGTGCCAGCAGTTTAGGCCAGGGGGAAAAATCTGGAAACACCATATATTTT.

The chain carries TRBV10-2 and TRBJ2-2, with 10 bases fitting TRBD1. V lost 8 bases to trimming and J lost 7 bases; unmatched junction nucleotides: 4. This CDR3 has 13 amino acids. Germline CDR1 and CDR2: WSHSY and SAAADI. The CDR3 sequence is CASGDRGDGELFF. As DNA, the CDR3 is TGCGCCAGCGGGGACAGGGGCGACGGGGAGCTGTTTTTT.

The chain carries TRBV28 and TRBJ1-2; D is unclear. The germline CDR1 and CDR2 sequences are MDHEN and SYDVKM. Deletions cut 5 bases from V and 8 bases from J, with 21 bases between. This CDR3 comprises 15 residues. CDR3 residues: CASSPADGRVRGYTF. The CDR3 DNA sequence: TGTGCCAGCAGTCCAGCCGACGGGAGGGTACGGGGCTACACCTTC.

This chain connects TRBV9 to TRBJ2-3; 8 positions agree with TRBD2. From germline, CDR1 is SGDLS and CDR2 YYNGEE. CDR3 length equals 16 residues. The V and J ends lost 3 bases and 0 bases, in that order; junction bases with no gene match: 6. The CDR3 DNA is TGTGCCAGCAGCGGCACTAGCGGCACTAGCACAGATACGCAGTATTTT. This encodes CASSGTSGTSTDTQYF. The full variable domain, completed using reference TRBV9 and TRBJ2-3, is DSGVTQTPKHLITATGQRVTLRCSPRSGDLSVYWYQQSLDQGLQFLIQYYNGEERAKGNILERFSAQQFPDLHSELNLSSLELGDSALYFCASSGTSGTSTDTQYFGPGTRLTVL.

This clone was detected only a few times. The chain combines TRBV15 with TRBJ2-2, with D unclear. Trimming shortened V by 0 bases and J by 2 bases, and 4 bases separated the two germline ends. Per germline, CDR1 LNHNV and CDR2 YYDKDF (reference sequence). CDR3 length: 14 amino acids. CDR3 sequence reads: CATSRDSNTGELFF. CDR3 sequence (DNA): TGTGCCACCAGCAGAGACAGTAACACCGGGGAGCTGTTTTTT.

This chain links TRBV11-2 with TRBJ2-1; 7 nucleotides match TRBD2. The CDR3 is 17 residues long. V lost 6 bases to trimming and J lost 2 bases; unmatched junction nucleotides: 13. Per the germline V gene, CDR1 is SGHAT and CDR2 is FQNNGV. CDR3 nucleotides: TGTGCCAGCAGGCGCAGATCTAGCGGACGGACCTACAATGAGCAGTTCTTC. It specifies CASRRRSSGRTYNEQFF. The full variable domain, in which reference TRBV11-2 and TRBJ2-1 provide the parts outside the CDR3, is EAGVAQSPRYKIIEKRQSVAFWCNPISGHATLYWYQQILGQGPKLLIQFQNNGVVDDSQLPKDRFSAERLKGVDSTLKIQPAKLEDSAVYLCASRRRSSGRTYNEQFFGPGTRLTVL.

V gene TRBV27 combines with J gene TRBJ1-5; perhaps TRBD1 as D (6 bases). This CDR3 comprises 14 residues. The germline V and J ends were trimmed by 7 bases and 1 base, with 11 bases remaining between them. CDR1 and CDR2 from the germline V gene are MNHEY and SMNVEV (reference sequence). The CDR3 protein is CASNKQGSNQPQHF. CDR3 bases: TGTGCCAGCAATAAGCAGGGGAGCAATCAGCCCCAGCATTTT.

The chain links TRBV5-1 to TRBJ2-1, with D hard to call. The germline V and J ends were trimmed by 0 bases and 1 base, with 5 bases remaining between them. This CDR3 has 14 residues. Germline CDR1 reads SGHRS; CDR2 reads YFSETQ. The CDR3 nucleotides are TGCGCCAGCAGCTTGGCCGTTTCCTACAATGAGCAGTTCTTC. Protein sequence: CASSLAVSYNEQFF.

The CDR3 DNA is TGTGCCAGCAACTTTGACAGGGCGAACACCGGGGAGCTGTTTTTT. Translating it yields CASNFDRANTGELFF. The chain combines TRBV6-1 with TRBJ2-2, with 7 positions matching TRBD1. The CDR3 covers 15 residues. The V gene's germline CDR1 is MNHNS and CDR2 SASEGT. With 7 bases clipped from V and 0 bases from J, the junction kept 5 bases outside the gene matches.